This T cell receptor beta chain is drawn from a study of T-cell memory formation after mild COVID-19. On the study more broadly: Largely, TCR clusters stayed within a single donor.

The V gene lost 3 bases and the J gene lost 6 bases, with 11 bases spanning the gap. The CDR3 contains 13 residues. Germline lookup yields CDR1 DFQATT and CDR2 SNEGSKA (reference sequence). In its sample, this clonotype was seen a few times. Its cognate antigen is unknown. Study-level results: Mainly in CM and EM were contracting CD4+ clones; CD8+ were in EMRA.

UMIs and sample barcodes were carried by the TCR alpha and TCR beta cDNA libraries that 5'RACE produced using constant-segment primers. One entry per CDR3 protein results from TCRdb running MiXCR on the 5' RACE reads. The table shows some 290,000 distinct CDR3 sequences, with 15% to 20% occurring only once. This chain uses TRBV20-1 with TRBJ1-4; D is undetermined. The TCR comes from a man aged 18 to 29 who had mild COVID-19 (a few samples of this study predate the infection). Cell type and time point are not known. Input material: PBMCs or a T cell subset sorted from them (not recorded which). The CDR3 loop is CSARGPLDEKLFF. DNA of the CDR3: TGCAGTGCTAGGGGTCCTCTGGATGAAAAACTGTTTTTT.